This T cell receptor beta chain came from a study of shared clonotypes between healthy human individuals (TCRdb year 2020). Notes on the research overall: Two women and three men aged 18 to 49 years were included in the cohort. Per donor, leukapheresis produced somewhere between about 0.94 and 9 billion PBMCs. For each donor, three plates each were used for CD4 naive and CD4 memory, two plates were used for CD8 naive, and one plate was used for CD8 memory. To estimate repertoire size and how much clonotype sharing occurs between individuals, the study deeply sequenced the blood TCR repertoires of 5 or 6 healthy adults. To increase sequencing depth and limit assay-specific biases, different laboratories used diverse techniques to prepare libraries and sequence TCR repertoires.

Donors were healthy HIV-negative adults with no recently reported acute infections or vaccinations. Every donor was a Caucasian adult residing in Nashville, Tennessee, USA. Magnetic negative selection was used to enrich CD4+ T cells, after which naive cells were positively selected on CD45RA and the negative fraction became the memory subset. After blood collection by leukapheresis, PBMCs were isolated using Ficoll-Histopaque density gradient centrifugation and then cryopreserved in the vapor phase of liquid nitrogen. Analytical flow cytometry was used to check the purity and quantity of each magnetically sorted T cell population. Genomic DNA was isolated from every sorted fraction and measured by UV absorbance on a Nanodrop 2000c. As to this clone: Its antigen is not yet known. No qualities accompany the bases; no much larger clone lies one base away.

Study-level results and caveats: About 4.5% of naive CD4, 3.5% of naive CD8, around 2.3% of memory CD4, and 0.4% of memory CD8 clonotypes were shared across several donors. Naive subsets generally had larger estimated clonotype richness than memory subsets. Higher generation probabilities were observed for clonotypes shared by all four sorted-subset donors than for non-shared clonotypes. Pairwise subsampling indicated that sequencing depth was expected to affect the degree of clonotype sharing among donors. Sampling was restricted to blood, and TCR repertoires in tissue are likely to differ from TCR repertoires in blood. The genetic and exposure-history diversity represented was limited by the small number of donors. Even with the large sequencing depth, rarefaction of the sorted-subset datasets indicated that sequencing was incomplete.

The junction shows trimming of 5 bases on V and 7 bases on J, plus 3 bases between the germline ends. The CDR3 covers 10 residues, taking in both the cysteine and the phenylalanine. CDR3 DNA is the only sequence kept; it has 30 bases, read in frame from the first base. In the germline V gene (reference sequence), CDR1 corresponds to SEHNR and CDR2 to FQNEAQ. TCR CDR3 regions were amplified from genomic DNA by multiplex PCR using the deep immunoSEQ assay. Genomic DNA extracted from each cell subset was distributed evenly over all wells of several immunoSEQ 96-well plates, and each plate served as one replicate. For sorted subsets, around 200 ng genomic DNA, equal to about 30,000 T cell genomes, was loaded into each replicate PCR. The purified libraries were quantified using a Qubit 3.0 fluorometer, sized with a Bioanalyzer 2100, and then quantified again using the KAPA Library Quantification kit. Each immunoSEQ 96-well plate was sequenced on its own single-read 150-cycle Illumina NextSeq 550 flow cell. In the source study's methods: Because the immunoSEQ output held only junctional sequences and lacked quality scores, the filtering could not match the filtering applied to full-length reads. To assign V/J genes and CDR3, sequences were annotated using PyIR, a Python wrapper for IgBLAST v1.9, with IMGT germline references. Any read was removed if the V/J assignment was weak (E-value above 1e-6), the CDR3 was missing, or the read contained stop codons, out-of-frame junctions, or ambiguous translated residues. V3J clonotypes were defined as sequences sharing the same inferred V gene, J gene, and CDR3 amino acid sequence. The percentage overlap between two repertoires was calculated by dividing the number of shared unique clonotypes by the size of the smaller repertoire. Three approaches were used to assess repertoire richness: RTK rarefaction, the Chao1 estimator, and Recon v2.1 estimates of unobserved clonotypes. For all TCRbeta clonotypes obtained by the gDNA method from four donors, generation probabilities were computed with OLGA. TCRdb provides this immuneACCESS table in a form limited to in-frame rearrangements. Some clones are lacking; in checked studies, under half of them reflect an unresolved V gene, and why the rest are absent is not known. D and trimming come from the DNA, and the V and J calls and clone size come from that table. This sample comprises nearly 1,000,000 clones, approximately 80% of them detected only once. The biggest ten clones account for about 1.5% of the sample.

Sequences were obtained from memory CD4+ T cells sorted from blood. This specimen's cell subset or site label, per the study, means: CD45RA-negative fraction. The source is a man between 18 and 29 years old in good health. The chain links TRBV7-9 with TRBJ1-3; the D gene is unclear. The DNA sequence is given as TGTGCCAGCAGCCAGAACACCATATATTTT. Translated, this is CASSQNTIYF.